Below, 21 T cell receptor beta chains from the same sample are listed, as sequenced in a study of CD8+ T cells in alopecia areata. Sequencing relied on a cDNA template that was reverse transcribed from extracted RNA. Using immunoSEQ multiplex PCR, the repertoire was profiled, and TCRdb retains in-frame clones only, with some absent. Of over 150,000 clones listed, more than 55% are singletons. Material for sequencing was CD8+ T cells sorted from blood. The origin of the receptors is a human donor in good health.

A word on this clone: This same CDR3 is encoded by further DNA sequences in the sample. The rearrangement joins TRBV29-1 to TRBJ1-2; TRBD1 matches 8 bases. Germline lookup yields CDR1 SQVTM and CDR2 ANQGSEA. CDR3 size: 12 residues. V trimming: 6 bases; J trimming: 7 bases; junction bases outside the gene matches: 7. The CDR3 reads CSVPGQGGGYTF. CDR3 nucleotide sequence: TGCAGCGTGCCAGGACAGGGAGGTGGCTACACCTTC.

The table lists this clone with a few counts. The rearrangement joins TRBV7-6 to TRBJ1-1; D not certain. The V gene's germline CDR1 is SGHVS and CDR2 FNYEAQ. The CDR3 is 15 amino acids. V gave up 1 base and J gave up 4 bases, with 13 bases separating them. DNA for the CDR3: TGTGCCAGCAGCTTAGGAGGGCCCGGAGTCACTGAAGCTTTCTTT. This codes for CASSLGGPGVTEAFF.

The chain joins TRBV15 to TRBJ2-1; the match to TRBD1 covers 12 bases. The CDR3 runs to 19 residues. CDR1 and CDR2 from the germline V gene are LNHNV and YYDKDF (reference sequence). Unmatched junction bases numbered 14, after V lost 3 bases and J lost 5 bases. CDR3 region: CATSRVPGQGARGHNEQFF. In nucleotides, the CDR3 is TGTGCCACCAGCAGGGTCCCGGGACAGGGGGCGAGGGGTCACAATGAGCAGTTCTTC.

The chain carries TRBV2 and TRBJ1-1; a weak D match, TRBD1 (5 bases). Germline V lookup: CDR1 SNHLY, CDR2 FYNNEI. V lost 1 base and J lost 4, with 10 bases in between. This CDR3 spans 14 amino acids. The CDR3 protein is CASSEGFGGTEAFF. For the CDR3, the DNA is TGTGCCAGCAGTGAAGGCTTCGGGGGCACTGAAGCTTTCTTT.

CDR3 coding DNA: TGTGCCAGCAGAGGGACAGACTATGGCTACACCTTC. Its translation: CASRGTDYGYTF. The genes are TRBV2 and TRBJ1-2; 7 nucleotides line up with TRBD1. J was trimmed by 3 bases and V by 6 bases; bases with no gene match: 1. This CDR3 spans 12 amino acids. CDR1 and CDR2 from the germline V gene are SNHLY and FYNNEI.

This clone came up a few times. The chain is built from TRBV11-1 and TRBJ2-3; TRBD2 agrees at 8 bases. Per germline, CDR1 SGHAT and CDR2 FQDESV (reference sequence). This CDR3 has 15 residues. Germline trimming cut 3 bases from V and 0 bases from J; bases unmatched to any gene: 2. CDR3 amino acids: CASSFSSGSTDTQYF. CDR3 nucleotide sequence: TGTGCCAGCAGCTTCTCTAGCGGGAGCACAGATACGCAGTATTTT.

Within the sample, this clone is medium-sized. CDR3 coding DNA: TGTGCCAGCAGTGGGCTAGCGGACTCCGATGAGCAGTTCTTC. Its translation: CASSGLADSDEQFF. This sequence joins TRBV6-4 and TRBJ2-1, with TRBD2 matching 7 bases. The CDR3 is 14 residues long. Germline loops: CDR1 MRHNA, CDR2 SNTAGT. Trimming took 4 bases from V and 8 from J; bases not matched to a gene: 8.

The V call is TRBV5-4, the J call TRBJ2-7, with D perhaps TRBD1 (6 bases). Germline V lookup: CDR1 SGHNT, CDR2 YYREEE (reference sequence). CDR3 length: 14 amino acids. Between the trimmed V and J ends, which lost 0 bases and 4 bases, there was a span of 11 bases. The CDR3 bases are TGTGCCAGCAGCTTGGAACAGGGAAGGTACGAGCAGTACTTC. Protein product: CASSLEQGRYEQYF.

This clone was counted a few times. The genes are TRBV5-1 and TRBJ2-5; 8 positions agree with TRBD2. The CDR3 totals 16 residues. The junction had 8 bases not matched to a gene; V was cut back by 0 bases and J by 4 bases. The germline CDR1 and CDR2 sequences are SGHRS and YFSETQ. CDR3 nucleotides: TGCGCCAGCAGCTTGGGTCCAGCGGGGGTTTTAGAGACCCAGTACTTC. Amino acids: CASSLGPAGVLETQYF.

The chain is built from TRBV13 and TRBJ2-5; maybe TRBD1 (6 bases). V lost 2 bases and J 2 bases, leaving 9 bases between the germline ends. This CDR3 spans 14 amino acids. Per germline, CDR1 PRHDT and CDR2 FYEKMQ (reference sequence). The CDR3 sequence is CASSLKGDQETQYF. The CDR3 DNA reads as TGTGCCAGCAGCTTAAAGGGGGATCAAGAGACCCAGTACTTC.

The rearrangement joins TRBV9 to TRBJ2-3; weak D call: TRBD1 (5 bases). Germline V lookup: CDR1 SGDLS, CDR2 YYNGEE. The CDR3 has 15 residues. Between the trimmed V and J ends, which lost 1 base and 0 bases, there was a span of 9 bases. The CDR3 spells CASSVLSGSTDTQYF. CDR3 bases: TGTGCCAGCAGCGTACTCTCAGGGAGCACAGATACGCAGTATTTT.

Comment on this clone: One end of the junction does not line up with germline, which may come from a read error. This chain joins TRBV7-2 and TRBJ2-7, with D possibly matching TRBD1 (7 bases). The length of the CDR3 is 12 residues. The germline gives CDR1 SGHTA, CDR2 FQGNSA. CDR3 sequence: CASSLGGTDLFF. Written as DNA, the CDR3 is TGTGCCAGCAGCTTAGGCGGGACAGACCTCTTCTTC.

The V gene is TRBV30, the J gene TRBJ2-7, with D perhaps TRBD1 (6 bases). Germline values: CDR1 GTSNPN, CDR2 SVGIG (reference sequence). This CDR3 has 14 residues. Trimming removed 3 bases at V and 4 bases at J, with 16 bases between. CDR3 residues: CAWSRDTNFYEQYF. In nucleotides, the CDR3 is TGTGCCTGGAGCCGGGACACTAATTTTTACGAGCAGTACTTC.

The V gene is TRBV6-5, the J gene TRBJ2-7; no clear D. Germline CDR1 and CDR2: MNHEY and SVGAGI. This CDR3 comprises 13 residues. Trimming cost V 2 bases and J 3 bases, with 8 bases left between them. The CDR3 here is CASSYDQYYEQYF. CDR3 DNA: TGTGCCAGCAGTTACGACCAGTACTACGAGCAGTACTTC.

The gene calls are TRBV23-1 and TRBJ1-6; D gene uncertain. TRBV23-1 is designated an ORF whose function remains uncertain. Trimming left V 0 bases short and J 13 bases short, with 7 bases between. CDR3 size: 12 residues. In nucleotides, the CDR3 is TGCGCCAGCAGTCAATCGGCCGCGCCCCTCCACTTT. This gives the protein CASSQSAAPLHF.

The chain uses TRBV15 and TRBJ2-2; D assignment may be TRBD1 or TRBD2 (5 bases each). V lost 1 base and J 2 bases, leaving 17 bases between the germline ends. Germline V lookup: CDR1 LNHNV, CDR2 YYDKDF (reference sequence). This CDR3 contains 18 residues. Here the CDR3 reads CATSRARTFAGNTGELFF. CDR3 nucleotides: TGTGCCACCAGCAGAGCCCGGACATTCGCGGGTAACACCGGGGAGCTGTTTTTT.

This clone was picked up a small number of times. J is TRBJ2-1 and V is TRBV7-9; the D gene is possibly TRBD2 (6 bases). CDR1 and CDR2 from the germline V gene are SEHNR and FQNEAQ (reference sequence). The CDR3 extends over 15 amino acids. The V gene lost 3 bases and the J gene lost 11 bases, with 20 bases spanning the gap. The CDR3 protein is CASSFFGGDNEKQFF. In nucleotides, the CDR3 is TGTGCCAGCAGCTTCTTCGGGGGAGACAATGAGAAGCAGTTCTTC.

The chain joins TRBV9 to TRBJ1-2, with no clear D. Trimming pared 0 bases from V and 3 bases from J, leaving 6 bases between. The length of the CDR3 is 13 residues. CDR1 is SGDLS, CDR2 YYNGEE, per germline. DNA of the CDR3: TGTGCCAGCAGCGTAGACCGAGACTATGGCTACACCTTC. This codes for CASSVDRDYGYTF. Drawing the rest from reference TRBV9 and TRBJ1-2, the complete variable domain is DSGVTQTPKHLITATGQRVTLRCSPRSGDLSVYWYQQSLDQGLQFLIQYYNGEERAKGNILERFSAQQFPDLHSELNLSSLELGDSALYFCASSVDRDYGYTFGSGTRLTVV.

This clone has a handful of counts. V gene TRBV12-5 combines with J gene TRBJ2-7, with unresolved D. V was clipped by 6 bases and J by 5 bases, with 5 bases between them. This CDR3 is 10 amino acids long. Per germline, CDR1 LGHNT and CDR2 FRNRAP. The CDR3 region is CASGGNEQYF. DNA for the CDR3: TGTGCTAGTGGGGGGAACGAGCAGTACTTC. The complete variable domain, with remaining parts taken from reference TRBV12-5 and TRBJ2-7, reads DARVTQTPRHKVTEMGQEVTMRCQPILGHNTVFWYRQTMMQGLELLAYFRNRAPLDDSGMPKDRFSAEMPDATLATLKIQPSEPRDSAVYFCASGGNEQYFGPGTRLTVT.

This clone appeared once. This sequence joins TRBV7-9 and TRBJ2-2, with TRBD1 identical over 7 bases. Germline V gene data show CDR1 as SEHNR and CDR2 as FQNEAQ (reference sequence). The CDR3 covers 15 residues. V lost 4 bases, J lost 4 bases, and 6 bases stayed unmatched. This CDR3 reads CASSSTGALTGELFF. Here the CDR3 DNA reads TGTGCCAGCAGCTCAACAGGGGCCCTCACCGGGGAGCTGTTTTTT.

The CDR3 reads CASSQEGWGVLEETQYF. The CDR3 region has the DNA TGTGCCAGCAGCCAAGAAGGTTGGGGGGTATTGGAAGAGACCCAGTACTTC. The chain employs TRBV14 and TRBJ2-5; possible D gene TRBD2, 6 bases. The V end was cut by 0 bases, the J end by 3 bases, with 17 bases between. CDR1 and CDR2 (germline): SGHDN, FVKESK. The CDR3 totals 17 residues.